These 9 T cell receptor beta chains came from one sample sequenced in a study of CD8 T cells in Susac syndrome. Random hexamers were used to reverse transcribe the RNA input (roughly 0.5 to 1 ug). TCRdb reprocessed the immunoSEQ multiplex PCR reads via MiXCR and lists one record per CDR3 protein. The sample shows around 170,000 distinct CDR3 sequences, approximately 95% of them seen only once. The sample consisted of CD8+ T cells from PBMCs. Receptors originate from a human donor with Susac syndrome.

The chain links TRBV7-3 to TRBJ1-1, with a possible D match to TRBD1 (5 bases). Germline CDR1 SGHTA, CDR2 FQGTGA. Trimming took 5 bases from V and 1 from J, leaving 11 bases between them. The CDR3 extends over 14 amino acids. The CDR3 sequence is CASSPLGGNTEAFF. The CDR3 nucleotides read TGTGCCAGCAGCCCCCTCGGGGGGAACACTGAAGCTTTCTTT. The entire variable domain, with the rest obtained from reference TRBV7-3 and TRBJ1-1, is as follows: GAGVSQTPSNKVTEKGKYVELRCDPISGHTALYWYRQSLGQGPEFLIYFQGTGAADDSGLPNDRFFAVRPEGSVSTLKIQRTERGDSAVYLCASSPLGGNTEAFFGQGTRLTVV.

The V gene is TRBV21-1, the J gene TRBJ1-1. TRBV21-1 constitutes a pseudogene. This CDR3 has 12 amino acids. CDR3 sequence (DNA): TGTGCCAGTGACGGTACCCCAGATGAAGCTTTCTTT. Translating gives CASDGTPDEAFF.

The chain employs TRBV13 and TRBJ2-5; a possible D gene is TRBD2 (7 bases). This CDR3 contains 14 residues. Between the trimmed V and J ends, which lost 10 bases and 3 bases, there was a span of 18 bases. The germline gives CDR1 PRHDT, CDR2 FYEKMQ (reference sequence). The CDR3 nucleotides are TGTGCCACCAGTTTACGGGGGGCTAAAGAGACCCAGTACTTC. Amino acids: CATSLRGAKETQYF.

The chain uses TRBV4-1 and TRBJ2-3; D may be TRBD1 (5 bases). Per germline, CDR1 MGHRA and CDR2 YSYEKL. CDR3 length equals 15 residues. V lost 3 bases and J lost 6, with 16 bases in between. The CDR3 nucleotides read TGCGCCAGCAGCCAGGAGCACAGGCTTTGGGATACGCAGTATTTT. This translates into CASSQEHRLWDTQYF.

CDR3 bases: TGTGCCAGCAGCCCTAAAATAGCGACTGCCTACAATGAGCAGTTCTTC. Translating it yields CASSPKIATAYNEQFF. The chain carries TRBV4-2 and TRBJ2-1, with a tentative D call TRBD2 (5 bases). V was trimmed by 4 bases and J by 2 bases, leaving 15 bases between them. The germline gives CDR1 LGHNA, CDR2 YNFKEQ. CDR3 size: 16 residues.

The CDR3 coding sequence is TGCAGTGCTAGGGTCGGACTAGCGGGGGGCGGCAATGAGCAGTTCTTC. Translating gives CSARVGLAGGGNEQFF. V is TRBV20-1 and J is TRBJ2-1; 14 nucleotides line up with TRBD2. The trim removed 3 bases at V and 6 bases at J, leaving 7 bases unmatched. Germline CDR1 and CDR2: DFQATT and SNEGSKA (reference sequence). This CDR3 contains 16 residues.

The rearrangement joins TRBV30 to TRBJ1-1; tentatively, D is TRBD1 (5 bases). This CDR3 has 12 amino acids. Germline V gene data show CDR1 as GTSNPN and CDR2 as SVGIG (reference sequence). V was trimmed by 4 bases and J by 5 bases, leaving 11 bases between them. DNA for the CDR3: TGTGCCTGGATCGGGGAGGGGACTGAAGCTTTCTTT. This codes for CAWIGEGTEAFF.

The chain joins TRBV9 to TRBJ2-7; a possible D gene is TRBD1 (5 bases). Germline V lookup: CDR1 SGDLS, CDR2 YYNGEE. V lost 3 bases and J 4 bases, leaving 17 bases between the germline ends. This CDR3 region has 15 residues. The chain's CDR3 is CASSGRGIGPYEQYF. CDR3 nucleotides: TGTGCCAGCAGCGGAAGGGGTATTGGGCCTTACGAGCAGTACTTC.

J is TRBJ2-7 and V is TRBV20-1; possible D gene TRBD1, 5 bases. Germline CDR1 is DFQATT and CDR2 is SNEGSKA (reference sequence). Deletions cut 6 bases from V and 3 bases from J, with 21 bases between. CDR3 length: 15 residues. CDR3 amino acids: CSAQSDRKRLYEQYF. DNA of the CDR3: TGCAGTGCCCAATCCGACAGAAAAAGACTCTACGAGCAGTACTTC.